One and the same sample provided the 15 T cell receptor beta chains below, sequenced in a study of T cell changes during pregnancy in multiple sclerosis. Only in-frame clones appear in the TCRdb table, and some are missing; sequencing was by immunoSEQ multiplex PCR. The sample contains around 45,000 clones, more than 90% of which appear only once. Sample: CD4+ T cells from peripheral blood mononuclear cells, taken in the second trimester of pregnancy. Source of these receptors: a female donor in good health, enrolled as a control in a pregnancy study.

This sequence joins TRBV28 and TRBJ2-3; D is possibly TRBD2 (6 bases). There are 15 residues in the CDR3. Germline CDR1 MDHEN, CDR2 SYDVKM. V lost 4 bases and J 3 bases, leaving 14 bases between the germline ends. The CDR3, as DNA: TGTGCCAGCAGTTCGGGAGAGATCCTGACAGATACGCAGTATTTT. It encodes CASSSGEILTDTQYF.

The V and J genes are TRBV7-2 and TRBJ2-5, with 14 positions matching TRBD2. Germline lookup yields CDR1 SGHTA and CDR2 FQGNSA. V shed 4 bases and J 2 bases; nucleotides not matched to a gene: 9. CDR3 length: 18 residues. The CDR3 region is CASSSWTSGRRGQETQYF. The CDR3 DNA follows: TGTGCCAGCAGCTCCTGGACTAGCGGGAGGAGGGGGCAAGAGACCCAGTACTTC.

This sequence joins TRBV5-4 and TRBJ2-1, with TRBD2 identical over 8 bases. The CDR3 extends over 12 amino acids. V lost 1 base and J lost 15; bases outside the gene matches: 6. CDR1 is SGHNT, CDR2 YYREEE, per germline (reference sequence). In DNA form, the CDR3 reads TGTGCCAGCAGCTTGTTTAGCGGGGTGGGGTTCTTC. This translates into CASSLFSGVGFF.

This chain connects TRBV14 to TRBJ2-1; D uncertain. Germline V gene sequence: CDR1 SGHDN, CDR2 FVKESK. The CDR3 loop spans 12 amino acids. V was trimmed by 3 bases and J by 9 bases, leaving 9 bases between them. The CDR3 nucleotides are TGTGCCAGCAGCCACACCGCAGGTGAGCAGTTCTTC. This translates into CASSHTAGEQFF.

J is TRBJ1-5 and V is TRBV7-8; 9 positions agree with TRBD1. V was clipped by 5 bases and J by 8 bases; unmatched bases: 13. CDR3 length: 16 residues. CDR1 SGHVS and CDR2 FQNEAQ come from the germline V gene. The CDR3 region has the DNA TGTGCCAGCAGCAAAGACCCTGACAGGGGGACTGAGCCCCAGCATTTT. Translated, it gives CASSKDPDRGTEPQHF.

The rearrangement uses TRBV19 and TRBJ2-3, with D perhaps TRBD2 (6 bases). Trimming cost V 5 bases and J 4 bases, with 10 bases left between them. Germline CDR1 LNHDA, CDR2 SQIVND (reference sequence). CDR3 length: 13 residues. The CDR3 loop reads CASSFPGADTQYF. As DNA, the CDR3 is TGTGCCAGTAGTTTCCCGGGAGCAGATACGCAGTATTTT.

This clone was seen only a few times. The genes are TRBV21-1 and TRBJ2-1; the table gives TRBD2 as D, unverified against the DNA. TRBV21-1 corresponds to a pseudogene. The CDR3 loop spans 16 amino acids. DNA for the CDR3: TGTGCCAGCAGCATCTCACGGGGGGGCTCCTACAATGAGCAGTTCTTC. Encoded protein: CASSISRGGSYNEQFF.

The chain recombines TRBV11-2 with TRBJ1-1; TRBD1 is a possible D gene (6 bases). CDR1 SGHAT and CDR2 FQNNGV come from the germline V gene. Trimming took 5 bases from V and 2 from J, leaving 15 bases between them. This CDR3 spans 15 amino acids. The CDR3 DNA follows: TGTGCCAGCAGCCTACGGACAGACTATAACACTGAAGCTTTCTTT. Its protein product is CASSLRTDYNTEAFF.

This chain uses TRBV19 with TRBJ2-7, with 7 positions matching TRBD2. Germline CDR1 and CDR2: LNHDA and SQIVND (reference sequence). V gave up 5 bases and J gave up 0 bases; unmatched junction bases: 7. The CDR3 length is 15 residues. The CDR3 reads CASSGGDAASYEQYF. The CDR3 coding sequence is TGTGCCAGTAGTGGGGGGGACGCAGCCTCCTACGAGCAGTACTTC.

This rearrangement joins TRBV4-2 to TRBJ2-5, with 7 bases fitting TRBD2. The V gene's germline CDR1 is LGHNA and CDR2 YNFKEQ. V was pared by 2 bases and J by 2 bases, with 5 bases of the junction left unmatched. The CDR3 spans 15 residues. The CDR3 here is CASSQSLAEQETQYF. CDR3 nucleotide sequence: TGTGCCAGCAGCCAAAGCCTAGCGGAACAAGAGACCCAGTACTTC.

The V call is TRBV19, the J call TRBJ2-7; TRBD1 is a possible D gene (5 bases). V was cut by 7 bases and J by 0 bases, with 13 bases left in between. CDR3 length: 14 residues. The germline CDR1 and CDR2 sequences are LNHDA and SQIVND (reference sequence). CDR3 sequence: CASTQGTRSYEQYF. The CDR3 DNA sequence: TGTGCCAGTACCCAGGGTACCCGCTCCTACGAGCAGTACTTC.

This clone was seen once. The chain recombines TRBV5-4 with TRBJ2-1; 12 bases agree with TRBD2. After removal of 5 bases from V and 4 bases from J, the junction contained 7 bases not matched to a gene. CDR3 length equals 16 residues. Germline V gene sequence: CDR1 SGHNT, CDR2 YYREEE (reference sequence). The CDR3 DNA reads TGTGCCAGCAGTTCTAGCGGGAGGGCCCAGTACAATGAGCAGTTCTTC. Protein sequence: CASSSSGRAQYNEQFF.

V is TRBV19 and J is TRBJ1-4; a weak D match, TRBD1 (6 bases). This CDR3 contains 13 residues. The germline V gene has CDR1 LNHDA and CDR2 SQIVND (reference sequence). The V end lost 8 bases, the J end lost 7 bases, and 14 bases lay between the germline ends. The CDR3 protein is CASSGQGSEKLFF. CDR3 in DNA: TGTGCCAGTTCTGGGCAGGGGAGTGAAAAACTGTTTTTT. Drawing the rest from reference TRBV19 and TRBJ1-4, the complete variable domain is DGGITQSPKYLFRKEGQNVTLSCEQNLNHDAMYWYRQDPGQGLRLIYYSQIVNDFQKGDIAEGYSVSREKKESFPLTVTSAQKNPTAFYLCASSGQGSEKLFFGSGTQLSVL.

The rearrangement links TRBV9 to TRBJ2-2, with a tentative D call TRBD2 (5 bases). The CDR3 totals 15 residues. Trimming removed 7 bases from V and 1 base from J, with 14 bases in between. Germline V gives CDR1 SGDLS, CDR2 YYNGEE. The CDR3 bases are TGTGCCAGCGCGGTCCCGGCGGGGAACACCGGGGAGCTGTTTTTT. Protein product: CASAVPAGNTGELFF. Full variable domain (rest looked up from reference TRBV9 and TRBJ2-2): DSGVTQTPKHLITATGQRVTLRCSPRSGDLSVYWYQQSLDQGLQFLIQYYNGEERAKGNILERFSAQQFPDLHSELNLSSLELGDSALYFCASAVPAGNTGELFFGEGSRLTVL.

V and J are TRBV11-3 and TRBJ2-7; 7 nucleotides agree with TRBD1. This CDR3 contains 14 residues. V trimming: 5 bases; J trimming: 6 bases; junction bases outside the gene matches: 10. Per germline, CDR1 SGHNT and CDR2 YENEEA. The CDR3 here is CASSPPDRASEQYF. CDR3 coding DNA: TGTGCCAGCAGCCCCCCCGACAGGGCCTCCGAGCAGTACTTC.